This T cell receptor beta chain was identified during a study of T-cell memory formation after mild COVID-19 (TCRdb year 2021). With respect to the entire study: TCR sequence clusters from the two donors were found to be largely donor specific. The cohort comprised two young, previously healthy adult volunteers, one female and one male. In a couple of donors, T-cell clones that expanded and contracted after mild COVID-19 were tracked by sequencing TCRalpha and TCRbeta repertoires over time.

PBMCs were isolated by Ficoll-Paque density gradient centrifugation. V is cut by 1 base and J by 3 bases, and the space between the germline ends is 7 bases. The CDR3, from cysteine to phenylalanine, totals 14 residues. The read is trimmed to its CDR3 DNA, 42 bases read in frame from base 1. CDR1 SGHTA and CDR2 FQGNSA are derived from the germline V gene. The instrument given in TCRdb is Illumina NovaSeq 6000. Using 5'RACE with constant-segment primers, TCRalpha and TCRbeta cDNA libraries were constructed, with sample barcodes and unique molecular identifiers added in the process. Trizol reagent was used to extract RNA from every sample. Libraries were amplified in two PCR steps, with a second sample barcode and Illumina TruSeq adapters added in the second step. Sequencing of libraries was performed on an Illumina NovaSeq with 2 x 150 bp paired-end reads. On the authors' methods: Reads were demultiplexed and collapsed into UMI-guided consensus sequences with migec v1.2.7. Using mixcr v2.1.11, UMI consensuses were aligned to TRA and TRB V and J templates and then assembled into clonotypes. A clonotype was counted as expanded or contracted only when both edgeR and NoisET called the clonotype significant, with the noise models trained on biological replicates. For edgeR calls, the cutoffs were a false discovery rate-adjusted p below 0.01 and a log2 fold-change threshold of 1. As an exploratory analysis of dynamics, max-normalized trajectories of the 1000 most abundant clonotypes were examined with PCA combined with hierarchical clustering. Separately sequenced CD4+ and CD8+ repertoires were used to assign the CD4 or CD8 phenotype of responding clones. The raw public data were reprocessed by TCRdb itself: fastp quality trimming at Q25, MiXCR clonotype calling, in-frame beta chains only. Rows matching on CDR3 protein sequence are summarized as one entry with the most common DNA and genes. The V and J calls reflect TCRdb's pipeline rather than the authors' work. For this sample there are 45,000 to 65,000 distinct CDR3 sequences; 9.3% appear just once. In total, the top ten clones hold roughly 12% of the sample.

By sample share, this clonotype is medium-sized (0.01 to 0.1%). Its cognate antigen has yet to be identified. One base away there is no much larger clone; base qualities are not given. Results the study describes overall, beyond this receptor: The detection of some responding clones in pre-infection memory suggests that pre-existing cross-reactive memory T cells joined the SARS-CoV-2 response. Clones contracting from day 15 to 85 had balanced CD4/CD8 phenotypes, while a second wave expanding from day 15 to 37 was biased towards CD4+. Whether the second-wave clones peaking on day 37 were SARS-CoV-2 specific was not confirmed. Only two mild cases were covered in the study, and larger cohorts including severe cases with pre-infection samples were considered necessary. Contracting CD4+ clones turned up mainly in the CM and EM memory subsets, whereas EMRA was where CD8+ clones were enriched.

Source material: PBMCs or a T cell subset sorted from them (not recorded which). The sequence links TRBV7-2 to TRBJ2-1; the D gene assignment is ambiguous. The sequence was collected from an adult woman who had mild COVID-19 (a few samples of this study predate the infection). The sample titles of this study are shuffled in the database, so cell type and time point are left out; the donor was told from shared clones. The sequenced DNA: TGTGCCAGCAGCTTAGACCCGAACTACAATGAGCAGTTCTTC. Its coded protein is CASSLDPNYNEQFF.